Each of the 9 T cell receptor beta chains below was sequenced from the same sample in a study of OX40 agonist ivuxolimab in advanced cancers. Assay: immunoSEQ multiplex PCR; the TCRdb copy retains only in-frame clones and omits some. The sample includes over 85,000 clones, 80% to 95% of them seen just once. Material: CD4+ or CD8+ T cells sorted from blood, obtained in a trial of the OX40 agonist ivuxolimab. These receptors were taken from an adult with an advanced solid tumor such as melanoma, head and neck, liver or kidney cancer.

V gene TRBV18 combines with J gene TRBJ2-1; 7 bases are shared with TRBD1. The CDR3 has 18 residues. J gave up 2 bases and V 4 bases, and 14 bases lay outside the gene matches. Germline CDR1 is KGHSH and CDR2 is LQKENI. DNA for the CDR3: TGTGCCAGCTCACACGACAGGGCCTTTATGGCCGCCTACAATGAGCAGTTCTTC. This sequence encodes CASSHDRAFMAAYNEQFF.

The CDR3 region has the DNA TGTGCCTCGGACAGGGGGTTGGTGAACACTGAAGCTTTCTTT. This encodes CASDRGLVNTEAFF. The gene calls are TRBV30 and TRBJ1-1; TRBD1 matches 10 bases. This CDR3 has 14 residues. Germline-derived CDR1 and CDR2 are GTSNPN and SVGIG (reference sequence). Trimming took 7 bases from V and 0 from J; bases not matched to a gene: 5.

This chain links TRBV7-9 with TRBJ2-1; TRBD2 is a possible D gene (6 bases). Between the trimmed V and J ends, which lost 3 bases and 7 bases, there was a span of 19 bases. This CDR3 has 16 residues. Germline V gene lookup returns CDR1 SEHNR and CDR2 FQNEAQ (reference sequence). The CDR3 DNA follows: TGTGCCAGCAGCTTCAAAGGGCTAGGGGAGGTGAATGAGCAGTTCTTC. Its translation: CASSFKGLGEVNEQFF.

V gene TRBV4-1 combines with J gene TRBJ2-3; 11 bases line up with TRBD2. CDR1 and CDR2 (germline): MGHRA, YSYEKL. J gave up 2 bases and V 1 base, and 8 bases lay outside the gene matches. CDR3 length: 18 residues. CDR3 residues: CASSQAAGTSGSTDTQYF. The CDR3 DNA reads as TGCGCCAGCAGCCAAGCCGCCGGGACTAGCGGATCCACAGATACGCAGTATTTT.

The chain combines TRBV29-1 with TRBJ2-3, with D possibly matching TRBD2 (6 bases). The CDR3 covers 11 residues. Looked up from germline, CDR1 is SQVTM and CDR2 is ANQGSEA. The V and J ends lost 3 bases and 8 bases respectively, with 9 bases between them. CDR3 sequence reads: CSVEEGGTQYF. DNA of the CDR3: TGCAGCGTTGAGGAGGGAGGTACGCAGTATTTT.

V usage is TRBV19 and J usage is TRBJ1-1; D uncertain. The CDR3 consists of 14 residues. V lost 3 bases and J lost 1, with 9 bases in between. Germline lookup yields CDR1 LNHDA and CDR2 SQIVND (reference sequence). The CDR3 region is CASSIGWANTEAFF. DNA for the CDR3: TGTGCCAGTAGTATTGGATGGGCGAACACTGAAGCTTTCTTT.

CDR3 sequence: CAWSGLRGEQYF. CDR3 nucleotide sequence: TGTGCCTGGAGTGGTTTAAGGGGCGAGCAGTACTTC. The V call is TRBV30, the J call TRBJ2-7; maybe TRBD1 (5 bases). With 1 base removed from V and 6 bases from J, the gap between germline ends came to 10 bases. In germline, CDR1 is GTSNPN, CDR2 SVGIG (reference sequence). This CDR3 spans 12 amino acids.

This CDR3 reads CASSKRQDSYEQYF. The CDR3 DNA sequence: TGTGCCAGTAGTAAGAGACAGGACTCGTACGAGCAGTACTTC. This chain connects TRBV19 to TRBJ2-7; D possibly corresponds to TRBD1 (6 bases). V lost 4 bases to trimming and J lost 4 bases, with 14 bases between them. This CDR3 has 14 amino acids. Germline lookup yields CDR1 LNHDA and CDR2 SQIVND (reference sequence).

The genes are TRBV11-1 and TRBJ1-2; no firm D call. The germline gives CDR1 SGHAT, CDR2 FQDESV (reference sequence). The germline V and J ends were trimmed by 4 bases and 5 bases, with 8 bases remaining between them. The CDR3 has 12 amino acids. This CDR3 is CASSSEGYGYTF. The CDR3, as DNA: TGTGCCAGCAGCTCGGAAGGGTATGGCTACACCTTC. Drawing the rest from reference TRBV11-1 and TRBJ1-2, the complete variable domain is EAEVAQSPRYKITEKSQAVAFWCDPISGHATLYWYRQILGQGPELLVQFQDESVVDDSQLPKDRFSAERLKGVDSTLKIQPAELGDSAMYLCASSSEGYGYTFGSGTRLTVV.